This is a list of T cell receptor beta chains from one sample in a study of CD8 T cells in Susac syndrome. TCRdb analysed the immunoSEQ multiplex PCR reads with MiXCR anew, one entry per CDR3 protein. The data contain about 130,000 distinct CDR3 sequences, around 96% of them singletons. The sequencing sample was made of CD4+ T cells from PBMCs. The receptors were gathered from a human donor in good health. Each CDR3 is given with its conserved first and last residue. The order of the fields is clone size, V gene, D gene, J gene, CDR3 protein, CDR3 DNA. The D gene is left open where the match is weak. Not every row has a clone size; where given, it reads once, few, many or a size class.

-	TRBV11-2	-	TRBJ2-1	CASSLDRLTNEQFF	TGTGCCAGCAGCTTAGATCGTCTAACCAATGAGCAGTTCTTC
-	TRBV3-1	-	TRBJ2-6	CASSLGGGSGANVLTF	TGTGCCAGCAGCCTTGGAGGGGGTTCTGGGGCCAACGTCCTGACTTTC
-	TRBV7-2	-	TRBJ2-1	CASSPPGVGVLNEQFF	TGTGCCAGCAGCCCACCTGGAGTCGGCGTTCTTAATGAGCAGTTCTTC
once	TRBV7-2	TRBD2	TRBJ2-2	CASSLAGLAGVEELFF	TGTGCCAGCAGCTTAGCCGGACTAGCGGGAGTGGAGGAGCTGTTTTTT
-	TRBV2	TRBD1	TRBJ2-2	CASRDRGTGGELFF	TGTGCCAGCAGGGACAGGGGAACCGGCGGGGAGCTGTTTTTT
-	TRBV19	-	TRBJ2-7	CASSIKRASSYEQYF	TGTGCCAGTAGTATAAAGAGAGCTTCTTCCTACGAGCAGTACTTC
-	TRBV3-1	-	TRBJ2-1	CASSRPPANEQFF	TGTGCCAGCAGCCGCCCCCCGGCGAATGAGCAGTTCTTC
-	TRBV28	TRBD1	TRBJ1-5	CASSEPGQGESNQPQHF	TGTGCCAGCAGTGAACCGGGACAGGGCGAGAGCAATCAGCCCCAGCATTTT
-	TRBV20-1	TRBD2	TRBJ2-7	CSATVLSGRAVNEQYF	TGCAGTGCTACCGTTCTGAGCGGGAGGGCCGTGAACGAGCAGTACTTC
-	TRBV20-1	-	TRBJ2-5	CSSTGTLMAETQYF	TGCAGTTCTACCGGGACGCTAATGGCGGAGACCCAGTACTTC
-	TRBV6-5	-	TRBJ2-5	CASSYPPGRALQETQYF	TGTGCCAGCAGTTACCCCCCCGGCAGGGCCCTGCAAGAGACCCAGTACTTC
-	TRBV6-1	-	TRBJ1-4	CASGRADEKLFF	TGTGCCAGCGGGAGGGCCGACGAAAAACTGTTTTTT
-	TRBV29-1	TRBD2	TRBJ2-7	CSVTGTTAEQYF	TGCAGCGTGACCGGGACTACCGCCGAGCAGTACTTC
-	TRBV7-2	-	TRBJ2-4	CASEFGGSRDIQYF	TGTGCCAGCGAGTTCGGTGGTAGCAGGGACATTCAGTACTTC
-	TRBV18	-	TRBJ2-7	CASSPPGRDLGVEQYF	TGTGCCAGCTCACCACCCGGGCGGGACCTGGGTGTCGAGCAGTACTTC
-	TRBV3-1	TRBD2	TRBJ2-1	CASSQVKLAGVNNEQFF	TGTGCCAGCAGCCAAGTGAAACTAGCGGGAGTCAACAATGAGCAGTTCTTC
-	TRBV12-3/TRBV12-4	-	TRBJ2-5	CASSRLGRETQYF	TGTGCCAGCAGCCGCCTCGGTCGAGAGACCCAGTACTTC
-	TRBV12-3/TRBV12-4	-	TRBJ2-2	CASSFLLNTGELFF	TGTGCCAGCAGTTTTCTTCTGAACACCGGGGAGCTGTTTTTT
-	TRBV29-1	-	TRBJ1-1	CSVEGTEAFF	TGCAGCGTTGAGGGCACTGAAGCTTTCTTT
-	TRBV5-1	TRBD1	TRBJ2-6	CASSLGGQGASGANVLTF	TGCGCCAGCAGCTTGGGTGGACAGGGGGCGTCTGGGGCCAACGTCCTGACTTTC
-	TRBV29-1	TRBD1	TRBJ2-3	CSAEGQVDTQYF	TGCAGCGCGGAGGGACAGGTAGATACGCAGTATTTT
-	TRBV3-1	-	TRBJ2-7	CASSQGGLYEQYF	TGTGCCAGCAGCCAAGGCGGGCTCTACGAGCAGTACTTC
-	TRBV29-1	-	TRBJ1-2	CSVEEVSGGSGYTF	TGCAGCGTTGAAGAGGTTTCGGGGGGCAGTGGCTACACCTTC
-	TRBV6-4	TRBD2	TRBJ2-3	CASSVSGLAGAITDTQYF	TGTGCCAGCAGTGTCTCTGGACTAGCGGGAGCCATCACAGATACGCAGTATTTT
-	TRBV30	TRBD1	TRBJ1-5	CAWRAGGQPQHF	TGTGCCTGGAGGGCAGGGGGTCAGCCCCAGCATTTT
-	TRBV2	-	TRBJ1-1	CASSLWGSGEAFF	TGTGCCAGCAGCCTTTGGGGCTCGGGCGAAGCTTTCTTT